This passage covers 3 T cell receptor beta chains from one sample sequenced in a study of control samples from healthy donors and cancer patients (TCRdb year 2020). Receptor amplification or capture employed the immunoSEQ multiplex PCR assay. TCRdb provides this immuneACCESS table in a form limited to in-frame rearrangements. Some clones are lacking; in checked studies, under half of them reflect an unresolved V gene, and why the rest are absent is not known. The sample table lists around 72,000 clones, approximately 88% of them with a count of one. The leading ten clones occupy around 16% of the sample. The sequenced material came from blood. These receptors originate from a man aged 45 to 65 in good health.

In this sample, this clone turned up once. This chain connects TRBV5-6 to TRBJ2-7; D perhaps matches TRBD1 (6 bases). CDR1 and CDR2 from the germline V gene are SGHDT and YYEEEE. Trimming removed 0 bases from V and 9 bases from J, with 16 bases in between. The length of the CDR3 is 14 residues. The CDR3 is CASSLGQVHWGQYF. CDR3 sequence (DNA): TGTGCCAGCAGCTTGGGACAGGTTCACTGGGGGCAGTACTTC.

The rearrangement uses TRBV11-3 and TRBJ2-1, with D unclear. The length of the CDR3 is 13 residues. Trimming stripped 2 bases from V and 8 bases from J, with 10 bases between. CDR1 and CDR2 from the germline V gene are SGHNT and YENEEA. The CDR3 bases are TGTGCCAGCAGCTTACCCCGAGTGGATGAGCAGTTCTTC. Amino acids: CASSLPRVDEQFF.

The rearrangement joins TRBV11-2 to TRBJ2-2, with D tentatively TRBD1 (6 bases). Germline values: CDR1 SGHAT, CDR2 FQNNGV. Trimming stripped 1 base from V and 7 bases from J, with 13 bases between. The length of the CDR3 is 15 residues. The CDR3 loop is CASSLGSTRGGELFF. The CDR3 region has the DNA TGTGCCAGCAGCTTAGGAAGTACCAGGGGCGGGGAGCTGTTTTTT.